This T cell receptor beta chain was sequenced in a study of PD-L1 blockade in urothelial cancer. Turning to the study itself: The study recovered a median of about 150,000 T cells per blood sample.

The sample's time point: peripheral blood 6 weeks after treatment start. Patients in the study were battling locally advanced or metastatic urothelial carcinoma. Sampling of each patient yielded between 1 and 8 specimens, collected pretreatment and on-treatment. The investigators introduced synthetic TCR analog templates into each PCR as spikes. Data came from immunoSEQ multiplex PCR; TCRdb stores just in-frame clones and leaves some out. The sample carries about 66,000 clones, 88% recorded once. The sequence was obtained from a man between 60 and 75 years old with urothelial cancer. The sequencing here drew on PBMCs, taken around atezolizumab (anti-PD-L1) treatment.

The CDR3 spells CSAGGETQYF. CDR3 DNA: TGCAGCGCCGGAGGGGAGACCCAGTACTTC. J is TRBJ2-5 and V is TRBV29-1, with D perhaps matching TRBD2 (6 bases). Germline V lookup: CDR1 SQVTM, CDR2 ANQGSEA. The CDR3 sequence is 10 residues long. V gave up 7 bases and J gave up 5 bases, with 8 bases separating them.